This is a list of T cell receptor beta chains from one sample in a study of blood T cell repertoires in COVID-19. Generated by immunoSEQ multiplex PCR, the TCRdb table keeps only in-frame clones and is missing some. Of a few hundred thousand clones in the sample, about 86% were seen once. The specimen was PBMCs or T cells enriched from blood (not recorded which). The receptors come from a woman aged 45 to 65 in a cohort exposed to, infected with or recovered from COVID-19 (not recorded which). The CDR3 runs from the conserved cysteine through the conserved F or W. The D gene is left open where the match is weak. Expanded clones are given a class, and other clones once, few, many or no size at all.

abundance	v_gene	j_gene	d_gene	CDR3nt	CDR3aa
.	TRBV28	TRBJ1-6	TRBD1	TGTGCCAGCACCAGGGACAGGGGTGGAGGTTCACCCCTCCACTTT	CASTRDRGGGSPLHF
.	TRBV19	TRBJ1-1	.	TGTGCCAGTAGTCCCCTAGGGAACACTGAAGCTTTCTTT	CASSPLGNTEAFF
.	TRBV24-1	TRBJ2-3	.	TGTGCCACCAGTGACCCGACGGACACCCCAGATACGCAGTATTTT	CATSDPTDTPDTQYF
.	TRBV18	TRBJ2-3	.	TGTGCCAGCTCACTGGAGATCACAGATACGCAGTATTTT	CASSLEITDTQYF
.	TRBV5-1	TRBJ1-6	TRBD1	TGCGCCAGCAGCTTGGGGGACAGAACAAATTCACCCCTCCACTTT	CASSLGDRTNSPLHF
.	TRBV30	TRBJ1-2	.	TGTGCCGGAATTCGGGGGGATGGCTACACCTTC	CAGIRGDGYTF
.	TRBV4-1	TRBJ2-2	.	TGCGCCAGCAGCCAAGTATCAGGGTCGTACGGCACCGGGGAGCTGTTTTTT	CASSQVSGSYGTGELFF
.	TRBV11-2	TRBJ2-2	TRBD2	TGTGCCAGCAGCTTAGGCGGGGGGTCCGGGGAGCTGTTTTTT	CASSLGGGSGELFF
few	TRBV4-1	TRBJ1-2	.	TGCGCCAGCAGCCCATCCCCGAGGACGGGGGGCGCGGATGGCTACACCTTC	CASSPSPRTGGADGYTF
.	TRBV7-9	TRBJ1-3	.	TGTGCCAGCAGCTTAAGCCCAAGGGGCGGAAACACCATATATTTT	CASSLSPRGGNTIYF
.	TRBV7-2	TRBJ2-3	TRBD2	TGTGCCAGCAGCAGAACCGGGGGGGGCGTCACAGATACGCAGTATTTT	CASSRTGGGVTDTQYF
.	TRBV2	TRBJ2-1	TRBD2	TGTGCCAGCAGACTAGCGGGGGCCTCCTACAATGAGCAGTTCTTC	CASRLAGASYNEQFF
.	TRBV19	TRBJ1-2	TRBD1	TGTGCCAGTAGTACTTCGTGGACAGGGAGGTCTAACTATGGCTACACCTTC	CASSTSWTGRSNYGYTF
.	TRBV5-8	TRBJ1-5	.	TGTGCCAGCAGCTACGAGCAGGATCAGCCCCAGCATTTT	CASSYEQDQPQHF
.	TRBV7-2	TRBJ1-2	TRBD1	TGTGCCAGCTTTATACAGGGGAACTATGGCTACACCTTC	CASFIQGNYGYTF
.	TRBV29-1	TRBJ2-3	TRBD2	TGCAGCGGTGGCGGACTAGCGGGGGGAGGGAGCACAGATACGCAGTATTTT	CSGGGLAGGGSTDTQYF
.	TRBV5-5	TRBJ1-1	.	TGTGCCAGCAGCTCAGAAGGGGTCAATACTGAAGCTTTCTTT	CASSSEGVNTEAFF
.	TRBV10-3	TRBJ2-3	TRBD2	TGTGCCATCAGTGGATCTAGCGGTAGCACAGATACGCAGTATTTT	CAISGSSGSTDTQYF
once	TRBV18	TRBJ1-1	.	TGTGCCAGCTCCCCAGTCTCAGTCACCATGAACACTGAAGCTTTCTTT	CASSPVSVTMNTEAFF
.	TRBV5-1	TRBJ1-2	TRBD1	TGCGCCAGCAGCAGCGGGACAGGAGACGATTATGGCTACACCTTC	CASSSGTGDDYGYTF
.	TRBV28	TRBJ1-3	.	TGTGCCAGCTGCGGAGGAGGAACAGGAAACACCATATATTTT	CASCGGGTGNTIYF
.	TRBV7-9	TRBJ2-3	TRBD2	TGTGCCAGCAGCTTAAATAGCGGGGGGTCCACAGATACGCAGTATTTT	CASSLNSGGSTDTQYF
.	TRBV6-5	TRBJ1-5	.	TGTGCCAGCAGATCTGGACAGTCAGGTAATCAGCCCCAGCATTTT	CASRSGQSGNQPQHF
medium-sized	TRBV7-7	TRBJ2-3	.	TGTGCTAGCAGCTTAGGGGGGCTGGATACAGATACGCAGTATTTT	CASSLGGLDTDTQYF
once	TRBV7-9	TRBJ2-5	.	TGTGCCAGCAGCTTTTCAGGGCGGGAGACCCAGTACTTC	CASSFSGRETQYF
.	TRBV2	TRBJ2-1	.	TGTGCCAGCAGTGAAGAGGGACATGACAATGAGCAGTTCTTC	CASSEEGHDNEQFF
once	TRBV4-1	TRBJ2-2	TRBD2	TGCGCCAGCAGCCATAACCCGCTAGCGGGTAACACCGGGGAGCTGTTTTTT	CASSHNPLAGNTGELFF